These T cell receptor beta chains were read from a single sample in a study of blood T cell repertoires in COVID-19. The repertoire was sequenced with immunoSEQ multiplex PCR; TCRdb's copy has only in-frame clones and lacks some. The sample carries about 98,000 clones, 65% to 90% recorded once. Material for sequencing was peripheral blood. These TCRs come from a man aged 65 to 79 with active or convalescent COVID-19. Each CDR3 is given with its conserved first and last residue. The order of the fields is V gene, D gene, CDR3 length, J gene, clone size, CDR3 protein, CDR3 DNA. A D gene is named only where the DNA matches it firmly. Clone size is stated in some rows and not others, as once, few, many or a class when expanded.

V gene: TRBV10-3
D gene: TRBD1
CDR3 length: 15
J gene: TRBJ2-3
clone size: once
CDR3 protein: CASGTGQVISYTQYF
CDR3 DNA: TGTGCCTCCGGCACGGGACAGGTCATCTCCTATACGCAGTATTTT

V gene: TRBV11-2
D gene: TRBD2
CDR3 length: 13
J gene: TRBJ2-7
clone size: .
CDR3 protein: CASSSGLEAEQYF
CDR3 DNA: TGTGCCAGCAGCTCGGGACTAGAGGCGGAGCAGTACTTC

V gene: TRBV7-9
D gene: .
CDR3 length: 14
J gene: TRBJ1-3
clone size: .
CDR3 protein: CASSFLSSGNTIYF
CDR3 DNA: TGTGCCAGCAGCTTCCTTAGCTCTGGAAACACCATATATTTT

V gene: TRBV3-1/TRBV3-2
D gene: TRBD1
CDR3 length: 15
J gene: TRBJ2-5
clone size: .
CDR3 protein: CASSQVQGARETQYF
CDR3 DNA: TGTGCCAGCAGCCAGGTACAGGGGGCACGGGAGACCCAGTACTTC

V gene: TRBV5-1
D gene: TRBD2
CDR3 length: 17
J gene: TRBJ2-7
clone size: .
CDR3 protein: CASSPTSGGTALHEQYF
CDR3 DNA: TGCGCCAGCAGTCCGACTAGCGGGGGGACGGCCCTCCACGAGCAGTACTTC

V gene: TRBV5-1
D gene: TRBD2
CDR3 length: 16
J gene: TRBJ2-1
clone size: .
CDR3 protein: CASSPGLAGGKDEQFF
CDR3 DNA: TGCGCCAGCAGCCCGGGACTAGCGGGGGGGAAGGATGAGCAGTTCTTC

V gene: TRBV27
D gene: .
CDR3 length: 15
J gene: TRBJ2-1
clone size: .
CDR3 protein: CASSSTGTSYNEQFF
CDR3 DNA: TGTGCCAGCAGTTCAACAGGGACCTCCTACAATGAGCAGTTCTTC

V gene: TRBV6-2/TRBV6-3
D gene: TRBD2
CDR3 length: 18
J gene: TRBJ2-1
clone size: .
CDR3 protein: CASSYSGGSGGPHNEQFF
CDR3 DNA: TGTGCCAGCAGTTACTCGGGCGGTAGCGGGGGGCCCCACAATGAGCAGTTCTTC

V gene: TRBV5-1
D gene: .
CDR3 length: 16
J gene: TRBJ1-1
clone size: .
CDR3 protein: CASSMVGRGFNTEAFF
CDR3 DNA: TGCGCCAGCAGCATGGTCGGCAGGGGATTTAACACTGAAGCTTTCTTT

V gene: TRBV10-2
D gene: .
CDR3 length: 15
J gene: TRBJ1-5
clone size: .
CDR3 protein: CASSGAEYSNQPQHF
CDR3 DNA: TGCGCCAGCAGTGGGGCAGAATATAGCAATCAGCCCCAGCATTTT

V gene: TRBV7-7
D gene: TRBD1
CDR3 length: 16
J gene: TRBJ2-1
clone size: .
CDR3 protein: CASSLNGQGAGDEQFF
CDR3 DNA: TGTGCTAGCAGCTTAAACGGTCAGGGGGCAGGAGATGAGCAGTTCTTC

V gene: TRBV7-9
D gene: .
CDR3 length: 15
J gene: TRBJ2-5
clone size: .
CDR3 protein: CASSLVQGDSGAQYF
CDR3 DNA: TGTGCCAGCAGCTTAGTTCAAGGTGACTCCGGGGCCCAGTACTTC

V gene: TRBV10-2
D gene: .
CDR3 length: 13
J gene: TRBJ2-7
clone size: .
CDR3 protein: CATRSPMRYEQYF
CDR3 DNA: TGCGCCACCCGGTCCCCGATGCGCTACGAGCAGTACTTC

V gene: TRBV6-5
D gene: .
CDR3 length: 13
J gene: TRBJ2-3
clone size: .
CDR3 protein: CASRRFSADTQYF
CDR3 DNA: TGTGCCAGCCGCAGGTTTTCTGCGGATACGCAGTATTTT

V gene: TRBV5-6
D gene: .
CDR3 length: 16
J gene: TRBJ2-3
clone size: .
CDR3 protein: CASSSHPQGYTDTQYF
CDR3 DNA: TGTGCCAGCAGCTCACACCCGCAGGGTTACACAGATACGCAGTATTTT

V gene: TRBV30
D gene: .
CDR3 length: 15
J gene: TRBJ1-2
clone size: once
CDR3 protein: CAWSVPRAANYGYTF
CDR3 DNA: TGTGCCTGGAGTGTACCCAGGGCAGCTAACTATGGCTACACCTTC

V gene: TRBV7-2
D gene: .
CDR3 length: 13
J gene: TRBJ1-2
clone size: .
CDR3 protein: CASSKQGFYGYTF
CDR3 DNA: TGTGCCAGCAGCAAACAGGGCTTCTATGGCTACACCTTC

V gene: TRBV18
D gene: TRBD1
CDR3 length: 15
J gene: TRBJ2-2
clone size: .
CDR3 protein: CASSPSGQAAGELFF
CDR3 DNA: TGTGCCAGCTCACCTTCGGGACAGGCCGCCGGGGAGCTGTTTTTT

V gene: TRBV15
D gene: TRBD2
CDR3 length: 16
J gene: TRBJ2-5
clone size: .
CDR3 protein: CATSRGTSSGEETQYF
CDR3 DNA: TGTGCCACCAGCAGAGGGACTAGCAGTGGGGAAGAGACCCAGTACTTC

V gene: TRBV5-8
D gene: .
CDR3 length: 15
J gene: TRBJ2-3
clone size: .
CDR3 protein: CASSLDRLKTDTQYF
CDR3 DNA: TGTGCCAGCAGCTTGGACAGGCTTAAGACAGATACGCAGTATTTT

V gene: TRBV18
D gene: .
CDR3 length: 18
J gene: TRBJ1-4
clone size: .
CDR3 protein: CASSPRSRVTATNEKLFF
CDR3 DNA: TGTGCCAGCTCACCGAGGTCCAGGGTCACTGCAACTAATGAAAAACTGTTTTTT

V gene: TRBV2
D gene: TRBD1
CDR3 length: 15
J gene: TRBJ2-3
clone size: .
CDR3 protein: CASSSGQGAADTQYF
CDR3 DNA: TGTGCCAGCAGTTCGGGACAGGGGGCTGCAGATACGCAGTATTTT

V gene: TRBV12-5
D gene: .
CDR3 length: 14
J gene: TRBJ2-6
clone size: .
CDR3 protein: CASGFQGGANVLTF
CDR3 DNA: TGTGCTAGTGGTTTTCAGGGTGGGGCCAACGTCCTGACTTTC

V gene: TRBV30
D gene: TRBD2
CDR3 length: 14
J gene: TRBJ2-5
clone size: .
CDR3 protein: CAWSVLSSGGAQYF
CDR3 DNA: TGTGCCTGGAGTGTTTTGTCTAGCGGGGGGGCCCAGTACTTC

V gene: TRBV7-9
D gene: TRBD1
CDR3 length: 16
J gene: TRBJ2-7
clone size: once
CDR3 protein: CASSLASAGGFYEQYF
CDR3 DNA: TGTGCCAGCAGCTTAGCGTCGGCAGGGGGATTCTACGAGCAGTACTTC

V gene: TRBV5-1
D gene: .
CDR3 length: 16
J gene: TRBJ1-1
clone size: .
CDR3 protein: CASSLRGQNMNTEAFF
CDR3 DNA: TGCGCCAGCAGCTTACGAGGACAGAACATGAACACTGAAGCTTTCTTT

V gene: TRBV7-9
D gene: .
CDR3 length: 14
J gene: TRBJ1-2
clone size: .
CDR3 protein: CASTPDRQAYGYTF
CDR3 DNA: TGTGCCAGCACCCCAGACCGACAGGCTTATGGCTACACCTTC

V gene: TRBV5-4
D gene: TRBD2
CDR3 length: 15
J gene: TRBJ2-1
clone size: .
CDR3 protein: CASSLGLAGGNEQFF
CDR3 DNA: TGTGCCAGCAGCTTGGGTCTAGCGGGGGGGAATGAGCAGTTCTTC

V gene: TRBV5-4
D gene: .
CDR3 length: 15
J gene: TRBJ2-2
clone size: .
CDR3 protein: CASSSRGEPTGELFF
CDR3 DNA: TGTGCCAGCAGCTCGCGCGGGGAGCCGACCGGGGAGCTGTTTTTT

V gene: TRBV5-1
D gene: .
CDR3 length: 11
J gene: TRBJ1-2
clone size: .
CDR3 protein: CASGEHYGYTF
CDR3 DNA: TGCGCCAGCGGGGAGCACTATGGCTACACCTTC

V gene: TRBV7-9
D gene: TRBD2
CDR3 length: 13
J gene: TRBJ2-7
clone size: .
CDR3 protein: CASSPTSGWEQYF
CDR3 DNA: TGTGCCAGCAGCCCGACTAGCGGCTGGGAGCAGTACTTC

V gene: TRBV5-6
D gene: .
CDR3 length: 16
J gene: TRBJ1-6
clone size: .
CDR3 protein: CASSFAPSSYNSPLHF
CDR3 DNA: TGTGCCAGCAGCTTCGCGCCGAGCTCCTATAATTCACCCCTCCACTTT

V gene: TRBV10-2
D gene: TRBD1
CDR3 length: 15
J gene: TRBJ1-2
clone size: few
CDR3 protein: CASSESNRGSYGYTF
CDR3 DNA: TGCGCCAGCAGTGAGTCGAACAGGGGGAGCTATGGCTACACCTTC

V gene: TRBV7-2
D gene: .
CDR3 length: 14
J gene: TRBJ1-5
clone size: .
CDR3 protein: CASSLEPLRGPQHF
CDR3 DNA: TGTGCCAGCAGCTTAGAACCCCTGCGGGGGCCCCAGCATTTT

V gene: TRBV5-5
D gene: .
CDR3 length: 14
J gene: TRBJ2-3
clone size: .
CDR3 protein: CASSFRPAVDTQYF
CDR3 DNA: TGTGCCAGCAGCTTCAGACCAGCGGTAGATACGCAGTATTTT

V gene: TRBV10-2
D gene: TRBD2
CDR3 length: 15
J gene: TRBJ2-7
clone size: .
CDR3 protein: CASSGSAGGANEQYF
CDR3 DNA: TGCGCCAGCAGTGGGTCAGCGGGGGGTGCAAACGAGCAGTACTTC

V gene: TRBV11-3
D gene: TRBD2
CDR3 length: 15
J gene: TRBJ2-5
clone size: .
CDR3 protein: CASSFRLAEQETQYF
CDR3 DNA: TGTGCCAGCAGCTTTCGACTAGCGGAACAAGAGACCCAGTACTTC

V gene: TRBV4-2
D gene: TRBD2
CDR3 length: 16
J gene: TRBJ2-3
clone size: .
CDR3 protein: CASSQVAGGLTDTQYF
CDR3 DNA: TGTGCCAGCAGCCAAGTGGCGGGGGGCCTCACAGATACGCAGTATTTT

V gene: TRBV7-2
D gene: .
CDR3 length: 13
J gene: TRBJ2-5
clone size: .
CDR3 protein: CASSPGDWETQYF
CDR3 DNA: TGTGCCAGCAGCCCGGGGGATTGGGAGACCCAGTACTTC

V gene: TRBV9
D gene: TRBD2
CDR3 length: 13
J gene: TRBJ2-3
clone size: .
CDR3 protein: CASSVSLAGGLNF
CDR3 DNA: TGTGCCAGCAGCGTATCACTAGCGGGCGGCCTTAATTTT

V gene: TRBV19
D gene: TRBD1
CDR3 length: 14
J gene: TRBJ1-3
clone size: .
CDR3 protein: CASGQGGSGNTIYF
CDR3 DNA: TGTGCCAGTGGACAGGGAGGCTCTGGAAACACCATATATTTT

V gene: TRBV2
D gene: TRBD1
CDR3 length: 17
J gene: TRBJ2-6
clone size: .
CDR3 protein: CASGRDRAVSGANVLTF
CDR3 DNA: TGTGCCAGCGGAAGGGACAGGGCCGTTTCTGGGGCCAACGTCCTGACTTTC

V gene: TRBV4-1
D gene: TRBD2
CDR3 length: 16
J gene: TRBJ2-3
clone size: .
CDR3 protein: CASSQDLAGVDHTQYF
CDR3 DNA: TGCGCCAGCAGCCAAGACTTAGCGGGGGTCGACCATACGCAGTATTTT

V gene: TRBV5-6
D gene: .
CDR3 length: 18
J gene: TRBJ2-5
clone size: .
CDR3 protein: CASSLLRGGTSSQETQYF
CDR3 DNA: TGTGCCAGCAGCTTGCTCAGAGGCGGTACGAGTAGTCAAGAGACCCAGTACTTC

V gene: TRBV11-2
D gene: TRBD1
CDR3 length: 18
J gene: TRBJ1-1
clone size: .
CDR3 protein: CASSLAGTVNTMNTEAFF
CDR3 DNA: TGTGCCAGCAGCTTGGCGGGGACAGTGAACACTATGAACACTGAAGCTTTCTTT

V gene: TRBV5-6
D gene: TRBD1
CDR3 length: 17
J gene: TRBJ2-1
clone size: .
CDR3 protein: CASSPPPGQGDDNEQFF
CDR3 DNA: TGTGCCAGCAGCCCACCCCCGGGACAGGGGGACGACAATGAGCAGTTCTTC

V gene: TRBV6-2/TRBV6-3
D gene: TRBD2
CDR3 length: 15
J gene: TRBJ2-7
clone size: .
CDR3 protein: CASSKPSGGFNEQYF
CDR3 DNA: TGTGCCAGCAGTAAGCCCAGCGGGGGATTCAACGAGCAGTACTTC

V gene: TRBV10-3
D gene: TRBD1
CDR3 length: 17
J gene: TRBJ2-6
clone size: .
CDR3 protein: CAIREGQGISGANVLTF
CDR3 DNA: TGTGCCATCAGGGAAGGACAGGGAATCTCTGGGGCCAACGTCCTGACTTTC

V gene: TRBV2
D gene: TRBD1
CDR3 length: 14
J gene: TRBJ1-4
clone size: .
CDR3 protein: CASRGQGVGEKLFF
CDR3 DNA: TGTGCCAGCAGGGGACAGGGGGTAGGCGAAAAACTGTTTTTT

V gene: TRBV7-8
D gene: .
CDR3 length: 11
J gene: TRBJ1-2
clone size: .
CDR3 protein: CASSPLRDYTF
CDR3 DNA: TGTGCCAGCAGCCCCTTGCGGGACTACACCTTC